The T cell receptor (beta chain) described here comes from a study of blood T cell repertoires in COVID-19. At the level of the study: COVID-19 samples, acute and convalescent, were from the United States, Italy and Spain.

Profiled with immunoSEQ multiplex PCR; TCRdb holds only in-frame clones, not every one. The sample has more than 250,000 clones, roughly nine tenths seen once. Two negative PCRs, clearance, or symptom resolution characterized the recovered Cohort 3 donors. Germline CDR1 reads SNHLY; CDR2 reads FYNNEI. V was cut by 10 bases and J by 7 bases, with 5 bases left in between. This CDR3 is 10 amino acids long. The sequenced sample consisted of PBMCs or T cells enriched from blood (not recorded which). This chain uses TRBV2 with TRBJ1-6; no clear D gene. The receptor comes from a woman under 40 who had recovered from COVID-19. CDR3 amino acids: CATGNSPLHF. The CDR3 nucleotides read TGTGCCACCGGGAATTCACCCCTCCACTTT.